A single T cell receptor (beta chain) is shown here with its context. Its specificity is not known. These data originate in a study of cytomegalovirus exposure and HLA in healthy donors. Study details: Earlier, almost 120 million unique TCR beta sequences were recovered from around 180 million T cells by an analysis.

PCR amplification relied on 60 Vbeta primers (plus 13 Jbeta primers). Sequenced by immunoSEQ multiplex PCR; TCRdb stores in-frame clones only, minus some. In the table there are 140,000 or so clones, 80% to 90% of which are singletons. There are 14 residues in the CDR3. Trimming cost V 3 bases and J 6 bases; bases outside gene matches: 6. Germline CDR1 reads SGDLS; CDR2 reads YYNGEE. General study points: Highly shared variants forming one cluster were likely a sequencing artifact. Cytomegalovirus status was reportedly diagnosed by the classifier with high sensitivity and specificity.

The J gene is TRBJ1-2, the V gene TRBV9, with 9 bases that match TRBD1. The TCR comes from a woman aged 35 to 49 in good health and CMV-seropositive. Sequences were obtained from PBMCs. CDR3 in DNA: TGTGCCAGCAGCGGCCTGGGACAGGGAAATGGCTACACCTTC. It yields the protein CASSGLGQGNGYTF. Variable domain in full (rest from reference TRBV9 and TRBJ1-2): DSGVTQTPKHLITATGQRVTLRCSPRSGDLSVYWYQQSLDQGLQFLIQYYNGEERAKGNILERFSAQQFPDLHSELNLSSLELGDSALYFCASSGLGQGNGYTFGSGTRLTVV.